Listed here is a single T cell receptor beta chain. Its antigen is unidentified. TCRdb analysed the RACE reads with MiXCR anew, one entry per CDR3 protein. Of 200,000 to 300,000 distinct CDR3 sequences listed, roughly 8.9% are singletons. Germline V gene lookup returns CDR1 MGHDK and CDR2 SYGVNS. The CDR3 extends over 13 amino acids. With 8 bases removed from V and 6 bases from J, the gap between germline ends came to 14 bases. The data stem from a study of human T cells and chemical hapten exposure. Time point noted: pre-sensitization, week 0. Treatment here: therapeutic diphenylcyclopropenone sensitization with weekly scalp DPC. Notes on the study in general: The presence of alopecia in the donors means their immune response may differ from healthy people's.

This clonotype was sampled from a woman aged 40-49 years with alopecia areata. Some clones in this sample may be carry-over from other donors' samples. The starting material was whole blood, obtained in connection with sensitization to the hapten diphenylcyclopropenone (DPC). The V gene is TRBV25-1, the J gene TRBJ1-5; D call uncertain. As DNA, the CDR3 is TGTGCCAGCCAGTTGGCGTGGGGTCAGCCCCAGCATTTT. Protein product: CASQLAWGQPQHF.